This T cell receptor (beta chain) originates from a study of cytomegalovirus exposure and HLA in healthy donors. Concerning this clone itself: Its antigen remains unknown.

Study results and caveats: High specificity and sensitivity for cytomegalovirus status were reported for the classifier. About 87% or about 30% of the time was how often most TCR beta V segments were productive, according to an earlier analysis.

PCR used 60 Vbeta primers and 13 Jbeta primers. TCRdb's table, derived via immunoSEQ multiplex PCR, lists solely in-frame clones and lacks some. This table has 200,000 to 300,000 clones, around 81% appearing once. Germline-derived CDR1 and CDR2 are SEHNR and FQNEAQ (reference sequence). Germline trimming cut 5 bases from V and 4 bases from J; bases unmatched to any gene: 7. There are 14 residues in the CDR3. The specimen was PBMCs. This clonotype was sampled from a woman in her sixties or seventies in good health and CMV-seropositive. The chain is built from TRBV7-9 and TRBJ2-7, with 8 bases aligning to TRBD1. The CDR3 loop is CASSPRTGSYEQYF. The CDR3 coding sequence is TGTGCCAGCAGCCCCCGGACAGGGAGTTACGAGCAGTACTTC.